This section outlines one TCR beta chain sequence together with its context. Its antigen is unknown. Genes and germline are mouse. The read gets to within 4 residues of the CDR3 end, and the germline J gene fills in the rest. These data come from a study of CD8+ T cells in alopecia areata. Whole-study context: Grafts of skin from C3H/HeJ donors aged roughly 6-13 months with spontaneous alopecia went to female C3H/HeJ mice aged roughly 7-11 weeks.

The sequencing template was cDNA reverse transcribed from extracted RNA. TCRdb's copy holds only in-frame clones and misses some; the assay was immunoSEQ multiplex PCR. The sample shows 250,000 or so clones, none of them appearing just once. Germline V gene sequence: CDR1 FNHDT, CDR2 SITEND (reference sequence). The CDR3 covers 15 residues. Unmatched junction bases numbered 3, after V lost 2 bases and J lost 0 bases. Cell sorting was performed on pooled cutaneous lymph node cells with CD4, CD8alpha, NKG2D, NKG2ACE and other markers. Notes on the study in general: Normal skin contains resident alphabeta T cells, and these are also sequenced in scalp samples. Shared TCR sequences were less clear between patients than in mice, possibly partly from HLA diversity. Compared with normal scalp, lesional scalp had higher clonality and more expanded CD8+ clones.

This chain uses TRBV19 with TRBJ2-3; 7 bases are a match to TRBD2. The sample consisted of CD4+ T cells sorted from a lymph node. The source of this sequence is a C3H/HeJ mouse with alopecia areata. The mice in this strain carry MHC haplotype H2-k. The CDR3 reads CASSITLGSAETLYF. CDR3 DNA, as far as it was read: TGTGCCAGCAGTATCACACTGGGGAGTGCAGAA.